Listed below are T cell receptor beta chains from one sample, sequenced in a study of T cells in Graves' hyperthyroidism and ophthalmopathy. From the multiplex PCR reads, TCRdb called clonotypes with MiXCR, one entry per CDR3 protein. The table lists about 380,000 distinct CDR3 sequences, around 20% of them singletons, with 40% in the top ten. Source material: blood. Source of these receptors: a man younger than 30 with Graves' ophthalmopathy. The CDR3 runs from the conserved cysteine through the conserved F or W. A D gene is named only where the DNA matches it firmly. Rows give clone size only sometimes, using once, few, many, or a class for an expanded clone.

d_gene	abundance	v_gene	j_gene	len	CDR3nt	CDR3aa
TRBD1	many	TRBV20-1	TRBJ2-7	14	TGCAGTGCTAGCCAACCCCGGGACAGCTACGAGCAGTACTTC	CSASQPRDSYEQYF
NA	many	TRBV2	TRBJ2-5	14	TGTGCCAGCAGTTCGGACACGGTTGATGAGACCCAGTACTTC	CASSSDTVDETQYF
NA	few	TRBV27	TRBJ1-5	15	TGTGCCAGCAGTTTATCGTATGGCACTCAGGAGCCCCAGCATTTT	CASSLSYGTQEPQHF
TRBD1	NA	TRBV7-8	TRBJ1-5	15	TGTGCCAGCAGCGTTGACAGGGTTAGCAATCAGCCCCAGCATTTT	CASSVDRVSNQPQHF
NA	NA	TRBV6-2/TRBV6-3	TRBJ2-2	15	TGTGCCAGCAGTTATTGGGGCCCCGTCACCGGGGAGCTGTTTTTT	CASSYWGPVTGELFF
NA	NA	TRBV7-8	TRBJ2-1	14	TGTGCCAGCAGCTCTGTCGGGGGGCGGGGTGAGCAGTTCTTC	CASSSVGGRGEQFF
TRBD2	many	TRBV20-1	TRBJ2-3	14	TGCAGTGCGAGTAGCGGGGGTCGCACAGATACGCAGTATTTT	CSASSGGRTDTQYF
NA	few	TRBV9	TRBJ1-1	13	TGTGCCAGCAGCGTAGAACAGGGCACTGAAGCTTTCTTT	CASSVEQGTEAFF
TRBD2	many	TRBV3-1	TRBJ2-3	13	TGTGCCAGCGGACTAGCGGGGGCGGATACGCAGTATTTT	CASGLAGADTQYF
NA	NA	TRBV7-2	TRBJ1-6	14	TGTGCCAGCGGTTCCCAACTCGCCCCTTCACCCCTCCACTTT	CASGSQLAPSPLHF
NA	few	TRBV16	TRBJ2-1	16	TGTGCCAGCAGCCAATGGTCCTCGGCACCACACGATGAGCAGTTCTTC	CASSQWSSAPHDEQFF
TRBD1	many	TRBV7-2	TRBJ1-6	15	TGTGCCAGCAGCTTAGGGACAGGGGGATACTCACCCCTCCACTTT	CASSLGTGGYSPLHF
TRBD1	NA	TRBV13	TRBJ2-7	14	TGTGCCAGCAGCTTGGACAGGGGGCATAACGAGCAGTACTTC	CASSLDRGHNEQYF
NA	NA	TRBV15	TRBJ2-6	13	TGTGCCATTGGAATGTCTGGGGCCAACGTCCTGACTTTC	CAIGMSGANVLTF
TRBD2	few	TRBV14	TRBJ2-3	17	TGTGCCAGCAGCCAGGCCGTAGCGGGCGTGAGCACAGATACGCAGTATTTT	CASSQAVAGVSTDTQYF
NA	many	TRBV12-3/TRBV12-4	TRBJ1-2	15	TGTGCCAGCAGTTTAGGTACGGGTTTCGGCTATGGCTACACCTTC	CASSLGTGFGYGYTF
NA	many	TRBV3-1	TRBJ1-5	14	TGTGCCAGCAGCCAAGGGGCGGGAAATCAGCCCCAGCATTTT	CASSQGAGNQPQHF
NA	many	TRBV7-9	TRBJ1-5	14	TGTGCCAGCAGTACCGATTATAGCAATCAGCCCCAGCATTTT	CASSTDYSNQPQHF
NA	few	TRBV9	TRBJ1-2	15	TGTGCCAGCAGCGTAGAGGGGCAGGAGGGCTATGGCTACACCTTC	CASSVEGQEGYGYTF
NA	many	TRBV7-9	TRBJ1-4	12	TGTGCCAGCAACCTAGCTGGTGAAAAACTGTTTTTT	CASNLAGEKLFF
NA	many	TRBV3-1	TRBJ2-7	14	TGTGCCAGCAGCCAAGGGGAGCTAGAGGGCGAGCAGTACTTC	CASSQGELEGEQYF
NA	many	TRBV7-6	TRBJ1-5	14	TGTGCCAGCAGCTTAAATGGGGGCAATCAGCCCCAGCATTTT	CASSLNGGNQPQHF
TRBD2	many	TRBV6-2/TRBV6-3	TRBJ2-5	17	TGTGCCAGCAGTTACGGGACTAGCGGGGGGTCCATGAAGACCCAGTACTTC	CASSYGTSGGSMKTQYF
NA	NA	TRBV6-1	TRBJ2-3	13	TGTGCCAGCTCGATTAGGGGGGAGGGGACGCAGTATTTT	CASSIRGEGTQYF
NA	few	TRBV10-3	TRBJ1-6	13	TGTGCCGCCACGGATCCGTATAATTCACCCCTCCACTTT	CAATDPYNSPLHF
NA	many	TRBV6-5	TRBJ2-7	16	TGTGCCAGCAGTTACTCCCCGCGGGGGCTATTCAACGAGCAGTACTTC	CASSYSPRGLFNEQYF
NA	many	TRBV5-1	TRBJ2-7	14	TGCGCCAGCAGCTTTACCACGGGGACAAACGAGCAGTACTTC	CASSFTTGTNEQYF
NA	NA	TRBV5-1	TRBJ2-1	16	TGCGCCAGCAGCGCGCAGGGGCCTGATCAATACGATGAGCAGTTCTTC	CASSAQGPDQYDEQFF
NA	many	TRBV7-8	TRBJ1-1	13	TGTGCCAGCAGCTTAAACAAGAACACTGAAGCTTTCTTT	CASSLNKNTEAFF
TRBD2	few	TRBV20-1	TRBJ2-7	14	TGCAGTGCTTTCCCAGGCGCTAGCGGAGACGAGCAGTACTTC	CSAFPGASGDEQYF
TRBD1	many	TRBV2	TRBJ2-1	15	TGTGCCAGCAGTGTGACAGGGAATGCCTACAATGAGCAGTTCTTC	CASSVTGNAYNEQFF
TRBD1	many	TRBV7-9	TRBJ2-6	17	TGTGCCAGCAGCACCGGACAGGGGAACTCCGGGGCCAACGTCCTGACTTTC	CASSTGQGNSGANVLTF
NA	many	TRBV24-1	TRBJ2-5	13	TGTGCCACCCGGGCTACACAGCAAGAGACCCAGTACTTC	CATRATQQETQYF
NA	NA	TRBV9	TRBJ2-1	12	TGTGCCAGCAGCTCCCGCCACAATGAGCAGTTCTTC	CASSSRHNEQFF
NA	few	TRBV18	TRBJ1-1	15	TGTGCCAGCTCACCCGGGGGGTATTTGAACACTGAAGCTTTCTTT	CASSPGGYLNTEAFF
TRBD1	NA	TRBV9	TRBJ2-7	13	TGTGCCAGCAGCGTAGGACAGGGGAACGAGCAGTACTTC	CASSVGQGNEQYF
NA	NA	TRBV7-9	TRBJ2-7	13	TGTGCCAGCAGCTTGGACAGTTTATACGAGCAGTACTTC	CASSLDSLYEQYF
NA	NA	TRBV27	TRBJ2-1	13	TGTGCCAGCAGTTTTCCTACGAGCAATGAGCAGTTCTTC	CASSFPTSNEQFF
NA	few	TRBV7-9	TRBJ1-4	16	NA	CASSSSLAATNEKLFF
TRBD2	NA	TRBV27	TRBJ2-1	15	TGTGCCAGCAGTTTAGGGAGCGGGGGGGCTTATGAGCAGTTCTTC	CASSLGSGGAYEQFF
NA	many	TRBV10-3	TRBJ1-1	14	TGTGCCATCAGCAGCACCGGGGGGAACACTGAAGCTTTCTTT	CAISSTGGNTEAFF
TRBD2	many	TRBV11-2	TRBJ2-3	16	TGTGCCAGCAGCTTGGGGACTAGCGGGGGGGCAGATACGCAGTATTTT	CASSLGTSGGADTQYF
TRBD1	many	TRBV2	TRBJ2-7	13	TGTGCCAGCACCTTGACAGGGGAGGACGAGCAGTACTTC	CASTLTGEDEQYF
TRBD1	once	TRBV10-3	TRBJ1-1	15	TGTGCCATCAGCCCCCCAACAGGGGGTAAAACTGAAGCTTTCTTT	CAISPPTGGKTEAFF
NA	many	TRBV27	TRBJ1-5	14	TGTGCCAGCAGTTTATTCGGGGCCGGTCAGCCCCAGCATTTT	CASSLFGAGQPQHF
NA	many	TRBV7-8	TRBJ1-5	14	TGTGCCAGCACCGCGCGGGTTGGCAATCAGCCCCAGCATTTT	CASTARVGNQPQHF
NA	many	TRBV6-5	TRBJ1-6	14	TGTGCCAGCAGTTACGGGGCGACGGGGGATCCCCTCCACTTT	CASSYGATGDPLHF
NA	many	TRBV29-1	TRBJ1-1	14	TGCAGCGCTACCCGCGGGGTGGAGTACACTGAAGCTTTCTTT	CSATRGVEYTEAFF
TRBD2	many	TRBV7-3	TRBJ2-5	18	TGTGCCAGCAGCTTATCATCTAGCGGGGGGGCCGAACAAGAGACCCAGTACTTC	CASSLSSSGGAEQETQYF
NA	many	TRBV2	TRBJ1-3	16	TGTGCCAGCAGTGCTACCCGACAGTATACTGGAAACACCATATATTTT	CASSATRQYTGNTIYF
NA	many	TRBV12-3/TRBV12-4	TRBJ1-2	14	TGTGCCAGCAGTTTGGGGGGAAAGCGCTATGGCTACACCTTC	CASSLGGKRYGYTF
NA	many	TRBV5-1	TRBJ2-1	13	TGCGCCAGCAGCTTGGCGGGGGATATGGAGCAGTTCTTC	CASSLAGDMEQFF
NA	few	TRBV6-1	TRBJ2-1	12	TGTGCCAGCAGTGAAATCGGGGTTGAGCAGTTCTTC	CASSEIGVEQFF
NA	NA	TRBV5-1	TRBJ1-2	15	TGCGCCAGCAGCTTGGAACAGCCCGATCGGGTCCGCTACACCTTC	CASSLEQPDRVRYTF
NA	NA	TRBV19	TRBJ2-7	13	TGTGCCAGTAGTATCTCCGGGTCCTACGAGCAGTACTTC	CASSISGSYEQYF
TRBD2	NA	TRBV7-2	TRBJ2-3	13	TGTGCCAGCAACCGGGGGGGCCAAGATACGCAGTATTTT	CASNRGGQDTQYF
NA	NA	TRBV2	TRBJ1-5	16	TGTGCCAGCAGTTTATGGGGCAGGGATAGCAATCAGCCCCAGCATTTT	CASSLWGRDSNQPQHF
NA	NA	TRBV5-1	TRBJ2-5	14	TGCGCCAGCAGCCAAGGCTCGGGCCAAGAGACCCAGTACTTC	CASSQGSGQETQYF
NA	NA	TRBV20-1	TRBJ1-4	13	TGCAGTGCCTCGGCGGACACTAATGAAAAACTGTTTTTT	CSASADTNEKLFF